This T cell receptor (beta chain) emerged from a study of OX40 agonist ivuxolimab in advanced cancers. Germline CDR1 and CDR2: MNHNY and SVGAGI (reference sequence). This CDR3 region has 14 residues. V lost 5 bases to trimming and J lost 2 bases; unmatched junction nucleotides: 4. Study outcomes and limitations: CD8+ T cells were the subset that, on average, had more expanded clones than CD4+. Also present in some nonresponders was a low level of normalized T-cell clonal expansion.

No patient had autoimmune disease or received systemic immunosuppression. Baseline was the first blood sampling point, followed by cycle 4 day 1 and cycle 7 day 1. Sequenced by immunoSEQ multiplex PCR; TCRdb stores in-frame clones only, minus some. Of fewer than 25,000 clones listed, roughly 88% are singletons. Concerning this clone: The antigen is not known.

This chain joins TRBV6-6 and TRBJ1-2; TRBD1 aligns across 8 bases. The starting material was CD4+ or CD8+ T cells sorted from blood, obtained in a trial of the OX40 agonist ivuxolimab. The source is an adult with an advanced solid tumor such as melanoma, head and neck, liver or kidney cancer. CDR3 in amino acids: CASSVTGENYGYTF. CDR3 in DNA: TGTGCCAGCAGTGTGACAGGGGAAAACTATGGCTACACCTTC.